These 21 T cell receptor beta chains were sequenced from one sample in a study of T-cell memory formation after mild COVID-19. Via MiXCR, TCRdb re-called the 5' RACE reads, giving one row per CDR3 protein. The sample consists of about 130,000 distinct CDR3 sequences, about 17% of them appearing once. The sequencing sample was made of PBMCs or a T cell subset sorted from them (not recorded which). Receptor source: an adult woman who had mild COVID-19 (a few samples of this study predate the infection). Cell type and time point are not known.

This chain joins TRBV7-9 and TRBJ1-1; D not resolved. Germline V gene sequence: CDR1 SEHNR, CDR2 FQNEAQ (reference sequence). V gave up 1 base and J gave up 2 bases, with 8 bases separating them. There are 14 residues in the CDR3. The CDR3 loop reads CASSLEEFNTEAFF. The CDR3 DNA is TGTGCCAGCAGCTTAGAGGAGTTTAACACTGAAGCTTTCTTT.

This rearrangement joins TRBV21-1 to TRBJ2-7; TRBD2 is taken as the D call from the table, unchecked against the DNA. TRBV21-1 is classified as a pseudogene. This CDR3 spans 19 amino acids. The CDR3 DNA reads TGTGCCAGCAGCAGATCGTTAGCGGTCGTTTCCATTAGCTCCTACGAGCAGTACTTC. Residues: CASSRSLAVVSISSYEQYF.

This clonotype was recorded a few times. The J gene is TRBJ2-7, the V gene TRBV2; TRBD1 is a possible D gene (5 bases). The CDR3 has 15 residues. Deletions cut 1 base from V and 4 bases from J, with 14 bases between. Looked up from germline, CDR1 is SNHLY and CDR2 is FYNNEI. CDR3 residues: CASSEVGLPQYEQYF. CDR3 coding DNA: TGTGCCAGCAGTGAAGTGGGGCTGCCCCAGTACGAGCAGTACTTC.

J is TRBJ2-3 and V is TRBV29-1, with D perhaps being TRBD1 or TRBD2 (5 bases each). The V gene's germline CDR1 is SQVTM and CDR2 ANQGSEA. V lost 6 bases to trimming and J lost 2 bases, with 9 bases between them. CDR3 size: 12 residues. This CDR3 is CSVGTHTDTQYF. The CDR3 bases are TGCAGCGTGGGGACGCACACAGATACGCAGTATTTT.

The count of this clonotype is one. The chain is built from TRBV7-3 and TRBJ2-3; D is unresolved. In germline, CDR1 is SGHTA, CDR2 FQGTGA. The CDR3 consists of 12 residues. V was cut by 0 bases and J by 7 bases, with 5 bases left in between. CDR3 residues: CASSLTGNTQYF. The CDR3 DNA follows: TGTGCCAGCAGCTTAACGGGGAATACGCAGTATTTT.

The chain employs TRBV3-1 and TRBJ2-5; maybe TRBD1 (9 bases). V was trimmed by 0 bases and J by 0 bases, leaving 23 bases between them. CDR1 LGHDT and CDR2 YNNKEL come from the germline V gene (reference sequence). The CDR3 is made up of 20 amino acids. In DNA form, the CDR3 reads TGTGCCAGCAGCCAAGATGCACAGGGGGCACGAGCGGGGGACCAAGAGACCCAGTACTTC. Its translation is CASSQDAQGARAGDQETQYF.

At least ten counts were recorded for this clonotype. This CDR3 reads CASSQRASGAGGPGEQYF. The CDR3 DNA reads TGTGCCAGCAGCCAGAGGGCCTCCGGTGCGGGAGGGCCGGGGGAGCAGTACTTC. V and J are TRBV4-2 and TRBJ2-7; TRBD2 agrees at 9 bases. Germline CDR1 and CDR2: LGHNA and YNFKEQ. This CDR3 comprises 18 residues. The J segment lost 7 bases and the V segment lost 3 bases, leaving 19 bases of the junction unmatched.

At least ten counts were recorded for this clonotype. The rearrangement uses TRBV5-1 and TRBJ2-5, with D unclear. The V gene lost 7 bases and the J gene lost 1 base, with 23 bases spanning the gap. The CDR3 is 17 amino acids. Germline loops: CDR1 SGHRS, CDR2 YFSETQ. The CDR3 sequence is CASLSRPRGGSQETQYF. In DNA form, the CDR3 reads TGCGCCAGCCTTTCTCGCCCCCGAGGCGGCAGCCAAGAGACCCAGTACTTC.

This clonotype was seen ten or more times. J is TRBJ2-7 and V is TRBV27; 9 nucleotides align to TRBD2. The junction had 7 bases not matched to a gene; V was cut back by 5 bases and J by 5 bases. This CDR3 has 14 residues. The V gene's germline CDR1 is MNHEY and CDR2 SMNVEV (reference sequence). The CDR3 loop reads CASSISGSQNEQYF. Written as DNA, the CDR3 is TGTGCCAGCAGTATTAGCGGGAGTCAGAACGAGCAGTACTTC.

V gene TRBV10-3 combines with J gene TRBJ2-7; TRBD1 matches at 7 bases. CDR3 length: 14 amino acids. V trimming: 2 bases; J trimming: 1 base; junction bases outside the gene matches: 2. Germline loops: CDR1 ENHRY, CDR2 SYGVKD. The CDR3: CAISEDRASYEQYF. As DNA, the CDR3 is TGTGCCATCAGTGAGGACAGGGCGTCCTACGAGCAGTACTTC.

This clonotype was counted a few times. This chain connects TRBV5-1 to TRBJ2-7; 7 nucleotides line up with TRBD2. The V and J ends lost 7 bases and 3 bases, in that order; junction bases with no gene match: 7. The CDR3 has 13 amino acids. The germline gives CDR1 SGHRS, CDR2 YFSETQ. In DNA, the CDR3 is TGCGCCAGCTCCCCGGGAGGAGACTACGAGCAGTACTTC. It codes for CASSPGGDYEQYF.

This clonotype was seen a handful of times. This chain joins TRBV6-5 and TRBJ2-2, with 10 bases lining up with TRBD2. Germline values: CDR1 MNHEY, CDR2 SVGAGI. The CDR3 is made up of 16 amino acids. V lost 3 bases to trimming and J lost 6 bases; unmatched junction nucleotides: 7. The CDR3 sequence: CASSYSGTSVAGELFF. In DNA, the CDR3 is TGTGCCAGCAGTTATTCCGGGACTAGCGTAGCCGGGGAGCTGTTTTTT.

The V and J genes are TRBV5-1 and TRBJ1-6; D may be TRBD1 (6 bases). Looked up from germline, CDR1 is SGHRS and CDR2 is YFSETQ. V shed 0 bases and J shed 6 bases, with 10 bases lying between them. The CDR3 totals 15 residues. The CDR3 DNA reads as TGCGCCAGCAGCTTGGGGCAGGGGTTTAATTCACCCCTCCACTTT. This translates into CASSLGQGFNSPLHF.

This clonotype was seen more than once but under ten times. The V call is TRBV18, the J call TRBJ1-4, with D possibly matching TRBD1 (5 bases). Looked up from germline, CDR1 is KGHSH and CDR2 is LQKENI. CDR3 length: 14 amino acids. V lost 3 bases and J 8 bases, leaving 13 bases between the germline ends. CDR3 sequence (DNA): TGTGCCAGCTCACCTCGCGCGGGGGAGGAAAAACTGTTTTTT. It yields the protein CASSPRAGEEKLFF.

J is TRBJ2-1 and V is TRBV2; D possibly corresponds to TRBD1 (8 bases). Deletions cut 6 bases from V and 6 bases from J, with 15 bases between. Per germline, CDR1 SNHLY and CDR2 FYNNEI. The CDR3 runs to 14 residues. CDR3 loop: CASSGRTGFNEQFF. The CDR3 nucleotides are TGTGCCAGCAGCGGGAGGACAGGGTTCAATGAGCAGTTCTTC.

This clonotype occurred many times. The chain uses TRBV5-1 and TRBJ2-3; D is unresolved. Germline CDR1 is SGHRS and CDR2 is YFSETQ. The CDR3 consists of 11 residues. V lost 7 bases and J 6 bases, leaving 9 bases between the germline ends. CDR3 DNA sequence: TGCGCCAGCCGAGCAGCGGATACGCAGTATTTT. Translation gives CASRAADTQYF.

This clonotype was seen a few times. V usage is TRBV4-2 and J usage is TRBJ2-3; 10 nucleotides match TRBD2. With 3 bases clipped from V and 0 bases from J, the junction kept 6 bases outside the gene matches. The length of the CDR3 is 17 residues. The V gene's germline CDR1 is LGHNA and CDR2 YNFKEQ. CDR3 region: CASSHLLSGGSTDTQYF. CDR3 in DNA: TGTGCCAGCAGCCACCTTCTTAGCGGGGGGAGCACAGATACGCAGTATTTT.

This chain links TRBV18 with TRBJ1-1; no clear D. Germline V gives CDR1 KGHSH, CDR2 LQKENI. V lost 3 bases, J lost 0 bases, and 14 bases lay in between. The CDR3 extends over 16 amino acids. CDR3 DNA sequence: TGTGCCAGCTCACCTTGGGCAGGCTCATTGAACACTGAAGCTTTCTTT. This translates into CASSPWAGSLNTEAFF.

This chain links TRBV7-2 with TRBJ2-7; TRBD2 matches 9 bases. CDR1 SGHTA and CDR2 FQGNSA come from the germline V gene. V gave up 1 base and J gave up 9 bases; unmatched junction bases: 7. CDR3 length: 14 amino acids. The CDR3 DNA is TGTGCCAGCAGCTTAGTGTTAGCGGGAGATGGGCAGTACTTC. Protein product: CASSLVLAGDGQYF.

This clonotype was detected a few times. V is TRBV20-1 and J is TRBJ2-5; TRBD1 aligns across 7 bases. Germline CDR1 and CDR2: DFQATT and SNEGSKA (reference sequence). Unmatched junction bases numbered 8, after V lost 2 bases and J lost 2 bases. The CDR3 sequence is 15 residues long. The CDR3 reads CSARSAGGRQETQYF. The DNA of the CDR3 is TGCAGTGCTAGATCGGCAGGGGGAAGACAAGAGACCCAGTACTTC.

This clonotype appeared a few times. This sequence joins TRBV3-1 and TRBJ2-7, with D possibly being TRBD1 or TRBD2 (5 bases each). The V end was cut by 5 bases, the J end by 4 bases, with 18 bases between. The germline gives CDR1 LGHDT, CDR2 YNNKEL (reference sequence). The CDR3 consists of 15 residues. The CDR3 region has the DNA TGTGCCAGCAGCACCAGGGCTAGCCGGTTGTACGAGCAGTACTTC. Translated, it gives CASSTRASRLYEQYF.